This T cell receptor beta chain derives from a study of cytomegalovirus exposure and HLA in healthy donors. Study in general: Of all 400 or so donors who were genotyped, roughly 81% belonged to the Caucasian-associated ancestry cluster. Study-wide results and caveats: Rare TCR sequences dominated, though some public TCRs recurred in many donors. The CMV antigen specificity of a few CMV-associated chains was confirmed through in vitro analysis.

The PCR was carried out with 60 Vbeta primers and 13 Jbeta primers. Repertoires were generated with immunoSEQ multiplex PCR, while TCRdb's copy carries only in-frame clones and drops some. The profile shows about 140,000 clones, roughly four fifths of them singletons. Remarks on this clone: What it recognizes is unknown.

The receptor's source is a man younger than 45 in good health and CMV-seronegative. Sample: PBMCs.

CDR3 loop: CSASGGTEAFF. The CDR3 DNA reads as TGCAGTGCATCAGGGGGCACTGAAGCTTTCTTT. V gene TRBV20-1 combines with J gene TRBJ1-1; 7 bases line up with TRBD1. CDR1 DFQATT and CDR2 SNEGSKA come from the germline V gene (reference sequence). The J segment lost 4 bases and the V segment lost 6 bases, leaving 2 bases of the junction unmatched. The CDR3 is 11 residues long.